This entry concerns a single T cell receptor beta chain. Its antigen remains unidentified. The data were obtained in a study of persistence of HIV-infected CD4 T cells. As for the study in general: Suppressive ART had lasted a median of about eight years. General study findings and limits: CMV- and Gag-responding cells had lower TCRbeta richness than CD3/CD28-responding cells. Bulk TCR data could not be restricted to HIV-1-infected CMV-responding cells.

Overlapping HIV-1 Gag 15-mer peptides at approximately 1 ug per peptide per mL were used. Memory cells lacking CD40L and CD69 with high CD45RO were sorted. Donors had CD4+ T cell counts above 400 cells/uL and were CMV-seropositive. Sequencing used immunoSEQ version 4 in survey mode. Some clones are missing from TCRdb's copy, which holds only in-frame ones; the method was immunoSEQ multiplex PCR. The sample holds tens of thousands of clones, just under 75% seen once. The CDR3 totals 11 residues. Per the germline V gene, CDR1 is SGHRS and CDR2 is YFSETQ. V was trimmed by 4 bases and J by 5 bases, leaving 7 bases between them.

The clonotype comes from an adult man with HIV who was CMV-seropositive. V gene TRBV5-1 combines with J gene TRBJ2-7; the D is unclear. The source was CD4+ T cells sorted from PBMCs after approximately 18-hour stimulation, collected from a patient who received antiretroviral therapy. CDR3 region: CASSTENEQYF. The DNA of the CDR3 is TGCGCCAGCAGCACCGAAAACGAGCAGTACTTC. The complete variable domain, with remaining parts taken from reference TRBV5-1 and TRBJ2-7, reads KAGVTQTPRYLIKTRGQQVTLSCSPISGHRSVSWYQQTPGQGLQFLFEYFSETQRNKGNFPGRFSGRQFSNSRSEMNVSTLELGDSALYLCASSTENEQYFGPGTRLTVT.